These 20 T cell receptor beta chains originate from one sample sequenced in a study of identifying expanded T cells in peripheral blood. This table comes from immunoSEQ multiplex PCR, and its TCRdb copy is limited to in-frame clones, with some not included. Here the sample spans about 110,000 clones, about 89% being singletons. Sequenced: blood. The receptors here all came from a person between 18 and 69 years old in good health.

The CDR3 protein is CASSGRRVNYNSPLHF. The CDR3 DNA follows: TGTGCCAGCAGTGGGCGGCGGGTGAACTATAATTCACCCCTCCACTTT. The chain recombines TRBV6-1 with TRBJ1-6; D unresolved. The CDR3 runs to 16 residues. Germline V gene lookup returns CDR1 MNHNS and CDR2 SASEGT. V was pared by 4 bases and J by 3 bases, with 13 bases between.

CDR3 sequence reads: CAWSVFSLSGQDQETQYF. In DNA form, the CDR3 reads TGTGCCTGGAGTGTATTTAGTCTTTCCGGGCAAGACCAAGAGACCCAGTACTTC. This chain joins TRBV30 and TRBJ2-5; D uncertain. Trimming stripped 0 bases from V and 0 bases from J, with 20 bases between. The germline V gene encodes CDR1 GTSNPN and CDR2 SVGIG (reference sequence). CDR3 size: 18 residues.

This sequence joins TRBV6-1 and TRBJ1-2, with TRBD1 as a possible D gene (6 bases). The CDR3 contains 15 residues. V gave up 2 bases and J gave up 4 bases, with 14 bases separating them. From germline, CDR1 is MNHNS and CDR2 SASEGT. Here the CDR3 DNA reads TGTGCCAGCAGTGAATCAGAAAGGGGGTTCTATGGCTACACCTTC. It yields the protein CASSESERGFYGYTF.

The rearrangement uses TRBV7-2 and TRBJ1-1; 7 bases match TRBD1. V lost 6 bases to trimming and J lost 1 base; unmatched junction nucleotides: 5. Germline CDR1 reads SGHTA; CDR2 reads FQGNSA. This CDR3 region has 14 residues. CDR3: CASRGGQANTEAFF. Written as DNA, the CDR3 is TGTGCCAGCAGAGGAGGACAGGCGAACACTGAAGCTTTCTTT.

V and J are TRBV13 and TRBJ2-1; possibly TRBD2 for D (6 bases). The V gene lost 4 bases and the J gene lost 0 bases, with 19 bases spanning the gap. The CDR3 sequence is 18 residues long. Per the germline V gene, CDR1 is PRHDT and CDR2 is FYEKMQ (reference sequence). The CDR3 coding sequence is TGTGCCAGCAGCTCAGGACTGGGGACTCCGAGCTCCTACAATGAGCAGTTCTTC. This encodes CASSSGLGTPSSYNEQFF.

This clone was observed once. The chain is built from TRBV5-1 and TRBJ1-6; no reliable D call. CDR3 length: 15 amino acids. V lost 1 base and J lost 6, with 11 bases in between. In germline, CDR1 is SGHRS, CDR2 YFSETQ. In DNA, the CDR3 is TGCGCCAGCAGCTTGCACAGCCAAAGTAATTCACCCCTCCACTTT. Protein: CASSLHSQSNSPLHF.

The V call is TRBV14, the J call TRBJ2-5; tentatively, D is TRBD1 or TRBD2 (7 bases each). V dropped 4 bases and J dropped 9 bases, with 18 bases sitting between them. CDR1 is SGHDN and CDR2 is FVKESK in the germline V gene. This CDR3 has 14 amino acids. The CDR3 DNA sequence: TGTGCCAGCAGCCCCGACAGGGTCCGGGGGGCCCAGTACTTC. Protein: CASSPDRVRGAQYF.

The genes are TRBV6-6 and TRBJ2-3; 7 bases are a match to TRBD2. The ends lost 2 bases at V and 8 bases at J; junction bases unmatched: 1. Germline assignment: CDR1 MNHNY and CDR2 SVGAGI (reference sequence). The CDR3 is 12 residues long. CDR3 loop: CASSYTGGTQYF. CDR3 DNA sequence: TGTGCCAGCAGTTACACGGGGGGTACGCAGTATTTT.

The chain combines TRBV4-1 with TRBJ1-4, with D unresolved. The V and J ends lost 0 bases and 11 bases respectively, with 10 bases between them. There are 13 residues in the CDR3. CDR1 and CDR2 from the germline V gene are MGHRA and YSYEKL. The CDR3 spells CASSQDHREKLFF. In DNA form, the CDR3 reads TGCGCCAGCAGCCAAGATCATAGGGAGAAACTGTTTTTT.

This clone qualifies as medium-sized (0.01 to 0.1%). V usage is TRBV15 and J usage is TRBJ2-7, with 10 positions matching TRBD1. Germline V CDR1 and CDR2: LNHNV, YYDKDF (reference sequence). The CDR3 contains 15 residues. Germline trimming cut 1 base from V and 0 bases from J; bases unmatched to any gene: 0. CDR3 sequence: CATSRGTGGSYEQYF. In DNA, the CDR3 is TGTGCCACCAGCAGAGGGACAGGGGGCTCCTACGAGCAGTACTTC.

The chain couples TRBV11-2 to TRBJ2-1; no clear D. Looked up from germline, CDR1 is SGHAT and CDR2 is FQNNGV. This CDR3 contains 12 residues. Between the trimmed V and J ends, which lost 1 base and 4 bases, there was a span of 2 bases. The CDR3 nucleotides are TGTGCCAGCAGCTTAGTTTACAATGAGCAGTTCTTC. It yields the protein CASSLVYNEQFF. Supplemented by reference TRBV11-2 and TRBJ2-1, the full variable domain reads EAGVAQSPRYKIIEKRQSVAFWCNPISGHATLYWYQQILGQGPKLLIQFQNNGVVDDSQLPKDRFSAERLKGVDSTLKIQPAKLEDSAVYLCASSLVYNEQFFGPGTRLTVL.

The chain has TRBV12-2 and TRBJ1-2; the table's D call of TRBD1 was not tested on the DNA. TRBV12-2 is annotated as a pseudogene. This CDR3 comprises 14 residues. The CDR3 sequence: CAGEQGAGNYGYTF. The CDR3 DNA reads TGTGCAGGAGAACAGGGGGCCGGGAACTATGGCTACACCTTC.

The count of this clone is one. The rearrangement links TRBV27 to TRBJ2-5; D uncertain. Germline assignment: CDR1 MNHEY and CDR2 SMNVEV (reference sequence). There are 14 residues in the CDR3. V shed 4 bases and J shed 0 bases, with 9 bases lying between them. CDR3 coding DNA: TGTGCCAGCAGTTCCATCCAACACCAAGAGACCCAGTACTTC. Its translation: CASSSIQHQETQYF.

This chain links TRBV18 with TRBJ2-5; D ambiguous. The CDR3 covers 13 residues. Germline CDR1 reads KGHSH; CDR2 reads LQKENI. Trimming shortened V by 3 bases and J by 5 bases, and 10 bases separated the two germline ends. The CDR3 nucleotides read TGTGCCAGCTCACCCTCAGGCTCCGAGACCCAGTACTTC. This sequence encodes CASSPSGSETQYF. Complete variable domain (other parts from reference TRBV18 and TRBJ2-5): NAGVMQNPRHLVRRRGQEARLRCSPMKGHSHVYWYRQLPEEGLKFMVYLQKENIIDESGMPKERFSAEFPKEGPSILRIQQVVRGDSAAYFCASSPSGSETQYFGPGTRLLVL.

The V call is TRBV7-2, the J call TRBJ2-6; D possibly corresponds to TRBD1 (5 bases). The length of the CDR3 is 16 residues. V shed 2 bases and J shed 8 bases, with 16 bases lying between them. Germline CDR1 reads SGHTA; CDR2 reads FQGNSA. The CDR3 region has the DNA TGTGCCAGCAGCTTATTCCCGCAGGGTACGACCAACGTCCTGACTTTC. This sequence encodes CASSLFPQGTTNVLTF.

This CDR3 is CASGGTGGGLQEAFF. CDR3 in DNA: TGTGCCAGCGGGGGGACAGGGGGTGGACTCCAGGAAGCTTTCTTT. This sequence joins TRBV7-9 and TRBJ1-1; 11 bases are shared with TRBD1. Looked up from germline, CDR1 is SEHNR and CDR2 is FQNEAQ (reference sequence). This CDR3 is built from 15 residues. The trim removed 8 bases at V and 8 bases at J, leaving 13 bases unmatched.

This chain links TRBV27 with TRBJ2-5, with 11 bases aligning to TRBD1. Germline V CDR1 and CDR2: MNHEY, SMNVEV (reference sequence). The ends lost 5 bases at V and 4 bases at J; junction bases unmatched: 15. There are 18 residues in the CDR3. This chain's CDR3 is CASSHIQDRGLFGETQYF. The CDR3 nucleotides read TGTGCCAGCAGTCATATCCAGGACAGGGGGCTTTTTGGAGAGACCCAGTACTTC.

The chain uses TRBV6-1 and TRBJ1-5; D not certain. V was trimmed by 1 base and J by 3 bases, leaving 13 bases between them. This CDR3 comprises 16 residues. CDR1 and CDR2 (germline): MNHNS, SASEGT. CDR3 residues: CASSEDRARYNQPQHF. The CDR3 DNA reads as TGTGCCAGCAGTGAAGATAGGGCGCGTTACAATCAGCCCCAGCATTTT.

The gene calls are TRBV19 and TRBJ2-7, with D maybe TRBD2 (6 bases). CDR3 length: 11 residues. Germline CDR1 and CDR2: LNHDA and SQIVND (reference sequence). V gave up 8 bases and J gave up 7 bases, with 12 bases separating them. The CDR3 loop is CASGAAGEQYF. The DNA of the CDR3 is TGTGCCAGTGGGGCGGCGGGGGAGCAGTACTTC. The entire variable domain, with the rest obtained from reference TRBV19 and TRBJ2-7, is as follows: DGGITQSPKYLFRKEGQNVTLSCEQNLNHDAMYWYRQDPGQGLRLIYYSQIVNDFQKGDIAEGYSVSREKKESFPLTVTSAQKNPTAFYLCASGAAGEQYFGPGTRLTVT.

The chain is built from TRBV4-1 and TRBJ2-5; 13 bases are shared with TRBD2. Trimming at V came to 4 bases and at J to 10 bases, leaving 6 bases not matched to a gene. The CDR3 runs 14 residues. CDR1 is MGHRA and CDR2 is YSYEKL in the germline V gene. The CDR3 loop reads CASSRAGTSGDQYF. The DNA of the CDR3 is TGCGCCAGCAGCCGAGCCGGGACTAGCGGGGACCAGTACTTC.